The rows below give T cell receptor beta chains drawn from one sample of a study of T cell changes during pregnancy in multiple sclerosis. Produced via immunoSEQ multiplex PCR; TCRdb's table is partial and in-frame only. The sample lists tens of thousands of clones, over 75% occurring once. The specimen comprised peripheral blood, sampled after pregnancy. The receptors stem from a female donor with multiple sclerosis, enrolled in a pregnancy study. Each CDR3 is given with its conserved first and last residue. D genes are given only for firm matches. The size entry is marked missing in some rows and otherwise reads once, few, many or a size class.

clone size	V gene	CDR3 length	J gene	D gene	CDR3 DNA	CDR3 protein
.	TRBV5-1	16	TRBJ1-5	TRBD1	TGCGCCAGCAGCTTGGGGCCGACAGGGAGGAATCAGCCCCAGCATTTT	CASSLGPTGRNQPQHF
.	TRBV5-6	13	TRBJ2-1	TRBD1	TGTGCCAGCGGACAGGGGGCTTACAATGAGCAGTTCTTC	CASGQGAYNEQFF
.	TRBV5-6	14	TRBJ2-5	.	TGTGCCAGCAGCTCTGCGACAGTCCGGAGAACCCAGTACTTC	CASSSATVRRTQYF
.	TRBV15	15	TRBJ1-4	TRBD1	TGTGCCACCAGCAGGGAGGACAGGGCGGGTGAAAAACTGTTTTTT	CATSREDRAGEKLFF
.	TRBV5-1	14	TRBJ2-3	TRBD1	TGCGCCAGCAGATACGGACAGGGGCCAGATACGCAGTATTTT	CASRYGQGPDTQYF
.	TRBV30	13	TRBJ2-7	.	TGTGCCTGGAGCCGGATAGGAGCCTACGAGCAGTACTTC	CAWSRIGAYEQYF
.	TRBV7-9	14	TRBJ2-5	.	TGTGCCAGCAGCTTAGTTGAGGGTCCAGAGACCCAGTACTTC	CASSLVEGPETQYF
.	TRBV6-1	16	TRBJ1-6	.	TGTGCCAGCAGTGGGGGAGAGAGCTCCTATAATTCACCCCTCCACTTT	CASSGGESSYNSPLHF
.	TRBV7-8	15	TRBJ1-5	.	TGTGCCAGCAGCTCCGGACAGTTTAGCAATCAGCCCCAGCATTTT	CASSSGQFSNQPQHF
.	TRBV28	13	TRBJ1-1	.	TGTGCCAGCAGTCCCCCGGGGGGCACTGAAGCTTTCTTT	CASSPPGGTEAFF
.	TRBV20-1	11	TRBJ2-7	.	TGCAGTGCTAGGGGGAGACGGGAGCAGTACTTC	CSARGRREQYF
.	TRBV7-8	14	TRBJ1-3	.	TGTGCCAGCAGCCCCCGGAGGGGAAGAAACACCATATATTTT	CASSPRRGRNTIYF
.	TRBV4-1	15	TRBJ1-2	.	TGCGCCAGCAGCCAAGGGATAACAGAAGTCTATGGCTACACCTTC	CASSQGITEVYGYTF
.	TRBV2	13	TRBJ2-7	.	TGTGCCAGCAGCTACAGAGAATCCTACGAGCAGTACTTC	CASSYRESYEQYF
.	TRBV5-1	15	TRBJ2-3	TRBD2	TGCGCCAGCAGCTTGGATGCGGGGGGCACAGATACGCAGTATTTT	CASSLDAGGTDTQYF
.	TRBV5-4	15	TRBJ1-1	TRBD1	TGTGCCAGCAGCTCAGGACAGGGAACGGGCACTGAAGCTTTCTTT	CASSSGQGTGTEAFF
.	TRBV5-1	13	TRBJ1-3	.	TGCGCCAGCAGCTTGGCCGCGGGAAACACCATATATTTT	CASSLAAGNTIYF
.	TRBV5-4	13	TRBJ1-1	TRBD1	TGTGCCAGCGCCAACAGGGGTAACACTGAAGCTTTCTTT	CASANRGNTEAFF
.	TRBV5-4	14	TRBJ1-2	.	TGTGCCAGCAGCTTGTTGGTCTCGCGGGGTGGCTACACCTTC	CASSLLVSRGGYTF
few	TRBV23-1	13	TRBJ1-1	.	TGCGCCAGCCTACCGACTGGGAACACTGAAGCTTTCTTT	CASLPTGNTEAFF
.	TRBV4-3	16	TRBJ1-6	TRBD1	TGCGCCAGCAGCCAAGATCCGCGACAGGGAAGGTCACCCCTCCACTTT	CASSQDPRQGRSPLHF
once	TRBV28	15	TRBJ1-3	.	TGTGCCAGCAGCGATCGGACAGCTCTCTGGAAAGAGATATATTTT	CASSDRTALWKEIYF
once	TRBV6-4	14	TRBJ1-6	.	TGTGCCAGCAGCGACGTCCCGGGTAATTCACCCCTCCACTTT	CASSDVPGNSPLHF
.	TRBV7-3	14	TRBJ1-1	.	TGTGCCAGCAGCTTAATTGGGGGGGGCACTGAAGCTTTCTTT	CASSLIGGGTEAFF
few	TRBV7-6	16	TRBJ1-3	.	TGTGCCAGCAGCTCCCGTAAGGGGTCTTCTGGAAACACCATATATTTT	CASSSRKGSSGNTIYF
.	TRBV2	11	TRBJ2-7	.	TGTGCCAGCAGTGTGTTCTACGAGCAGTACTTC	CASSVFYEQYF
.	TRBV2	14	TRBJ1-3	.	TGTGCCAACGCCTTAGGATCGGGGGGAAACACCATATATTTT	CANALGSGGNTIYF